These 10 T cell receptor beta chains share one sample of origin, sequenced in a study of identical twins. Each CDR3 protein gets one entry after TCRdb re-called the 5' RACE reads with MiXCR. The top ten hold around 3.4% of the sample, which has about 260,000 distinct CDR3 sequences, 7% seen once. This sample also appeared in a second study, on yellow fever vaccine responses in identical twins.

The sequencing input was memory (CD45RO+) T cells sorted from blood. The receptors derive from a woman between 18 and 30 years old in good health.

This clonotype was found a few times. The chain uses TRBV20-1 and TRBJ1-5; possible D gene TRBD1, 5 bases. V was pared by 7 bases and J by 9 bases, with 22 bases between. The CDR3 runs 14 residues. Germline CDR1 is DFQATT and CDR2 is SNEGSKA (reference sequence). CDR3 in DNA: TGCAGTGTTAAGAAGGCCGGGGCCGCATCGCCCCAGCATTTT. Amino acids: CSVKKAGAASPQHF.

The gene calls are TRBV5-6 and TRBJ2-2; D not resolved. V lost 0 bases and J 0 bases, leaving 3 bases between the germline ends. The germline V gene has CDR1 SGHDT and CDR2 YYEEEE. This CDR3 comprises 14 residues. This chain's CDR3 is CASSLDANTGELFF. CDR3 coding DNA: TGTGCCAGCAGCTTGGATGCGAACACCGGGGAGCTGTTTTTT. The full variable domain, rest sourced from reference TRBV5-6 and TRBJ2-2, is DAGVTQSPTHLIKTRGQQVTLRCSPKSGHDTVSWYQQALGQGPQFIFQYYEEEERQRGNFPDRFSGHQFPNYSSELNVNALLLGDSALYLCASSLDANTGELFFGEGSRLTVL.

This clonotype occurred many times. The CDR3 coding sequence is TGTGCCAGCAGCAAGGCCCGGGACAGGTTGGGAGATACGCAGTATTTT. This translates into CASSKARDRLGDTQYF. This sequence joins TRBV21-1 and TRBJ2-3; the D segment call TRBD1 is taken from the table without a DNA check. TRBV21-1 is recorded as a pseudogene. The CDR3 runs 16 residues.

This clonotype occurred many times. CDR3: CASSPYRDNEQFF. The DNA for the CDR3 is TGTGCCAGCAGCCCGTACAGGGATAATGAGCAGTTCTTC. This chain connects TRBV7-9 to TRBJ2-1; a possible D gene is TRBD1 (6 bases). Between the trimmed V and J ends, which lost 5 bases and 7 bases, there was a span of 12 bases. This CDR3 is built from 13 residues. Germline V gene sequence: CDR1 SEHNR, CDR2 FQNEAQ (reference sequence). Complete variable domain (other parts from reference TRBV7-9 and TRBJ2-1): DTGVSQNPRHKITKRGQNVTFRCDPISEHNRLYWYRQTLGQGPEFLTYFQNEAQLEKSRLLSDRFSAERPKGSFSTLEIQRTEQGDSAMYLCASSPYRDNEQFFGPGTRLTVL.

This clonotype was observed a handful of times. A junction boundary mismatches the germline segment, possibly from a read error. The chain employs TRBV2 and TRBJ2-4; 12 bases align to TRBD2. This CDR3 contains 12 residues. Germline loops: CDR1 SNHLY, CDR2 FYNNEI. The CDR3, as DNA: TGTGCCAGCAGTCTAGCGGGAGGGAGTCTAGACTTC. Protein: CASSLAGGSLDF.

CDR3 in amino acids: CASSPGLLCSYNEQFF. As DNA, the CDR3 is TGTGCCAGCAGCCCCGGGCTCCTGTGCTCCTACAATGAGCAGTTCTTC. The chain joins TRBV4-2 to TRBJ2-1; D ambiguous. V was clipped by 4 bases and J by 0 bases, with 13 bases between them. This CDR3 has 16 residues. Germline CDR1 LGHNA, CDR2 YNFKEQ.

This clonotype was seen a handful of times. The chain couples TRBV28 to TRBJ1-2, with D perhaps TRBD1 (5 bases). CDR3 length: 13 residues. In germline, CDR1 is MDHEN, CDR2 SYDVKM. V lost 5 bases and J 4 bases, leaving 11 bases between the germline ends. CDR3 DNA sequence: TGTGCCAGCAGTCCCTCAGGGATCTATGGCTACACCTTC. Translating gives CASSPSGIYGYTF.

This clonotype was picked up a small number of times. V and J are TRBV6-1 and TRBJ2-7; 8 bases align to TRBD1. The junction had 9 bases not matched to a gene; V was cut back by 5 bases and J by 3 bases. The germline CDR1 and CDR2 sequences are MNHNS and SASEGT. The length of the CDR3 is 15 residues. Here the CDR3 DNA reads TGTGCCAGCAGTCGGACAGGGAAAGATAACTACGAGCAGTACGTC. The encoded protein is CASSRTGKDNYEQYV.

This clonotype was counted only a few times. The chain has TRBV20-1 and TRBJ2-1, with TRBD2 matching 10 bases. Germline V CDR1 and CDR2: DFQATT, SNEGSKA (reference sequence). This CDR3 spans 15 amino acids. The V segment lost 1 base and the J segment 6 bases; nucleotides outside the gene matches: 6. In nucleotides, the CDR3 is TGCAGTGCTAGAGTCTCCAGCGGGAGGGCCAATGAGCAGTTCTTC. Its translation is CSARVSSGRANEQFF.

In its sample, this clonotype was seen a few times. This chain uses TRBV4-1 with TRBJ2-3; the D gene could be TRBD1 or TRBD2 (6 bases each). Germline V CDR1 and CDR2: MGHRA, YSYEKL. V lost 4 bases to trimming and J lost 0 bases, with 29 bases between them. CDR3 length: 21 residues. DNA of the CDR3: TGCGCCAGCAGCCGAGAGGCCTCGGCCGGGGGCCTCATCTCTAGCACAGATACGCAGTATTTT. Protein sequence: CASSREASAGGLISSTDTQYF.